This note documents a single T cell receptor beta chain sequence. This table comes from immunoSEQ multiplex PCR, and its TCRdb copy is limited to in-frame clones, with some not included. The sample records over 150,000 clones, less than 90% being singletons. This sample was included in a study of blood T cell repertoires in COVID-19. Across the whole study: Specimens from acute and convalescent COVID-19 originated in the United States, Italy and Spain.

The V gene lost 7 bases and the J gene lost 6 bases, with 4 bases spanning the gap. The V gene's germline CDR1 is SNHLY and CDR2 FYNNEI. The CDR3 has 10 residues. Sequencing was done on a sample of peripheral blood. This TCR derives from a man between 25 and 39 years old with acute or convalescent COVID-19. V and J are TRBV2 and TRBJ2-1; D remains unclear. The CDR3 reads CASTINEQFF. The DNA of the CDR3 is TGTGCCAGCACCATCAATGAGCAGTTCTTC.